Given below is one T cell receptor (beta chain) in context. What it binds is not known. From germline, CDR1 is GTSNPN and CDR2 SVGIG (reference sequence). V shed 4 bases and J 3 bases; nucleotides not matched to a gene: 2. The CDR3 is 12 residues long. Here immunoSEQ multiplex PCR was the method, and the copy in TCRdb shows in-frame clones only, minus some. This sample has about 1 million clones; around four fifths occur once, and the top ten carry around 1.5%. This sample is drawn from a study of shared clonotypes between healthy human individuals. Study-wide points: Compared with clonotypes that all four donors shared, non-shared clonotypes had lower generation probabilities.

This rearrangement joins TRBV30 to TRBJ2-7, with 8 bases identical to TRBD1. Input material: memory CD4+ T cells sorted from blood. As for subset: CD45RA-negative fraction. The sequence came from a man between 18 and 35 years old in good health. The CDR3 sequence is CAWNDRGYEQYF. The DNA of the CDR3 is TGTGCCTGGAACGACAGGGGCTACGAGCAGTACTTC.